What follows are 27 T cell receptor beta chains derived from one specimen sequenced in a study of control samples from healthy donors and cancer patients (dated by TCRdb to between 2020 and 2021). Receptor amplification or capture employed the immunoSEQ multiplex PCR assay. The source is immuneACCESS, and TCRdb retained only in-frame sequences with V and J called. Part of the clones is not carried over; for the studies checked, unresolved V genes explain less than half of this, and the remainder is unexplained. The table for this sample lists more than 20,000 clones; roughly 93% of them were counted only once. The ten most abundant clones make up roughly 13% of the sample. The sample taken for sequencing was PBMCs. The receptors derive from a man in his forties or fifties with lung cancer.

This clone was found once. The genes are TRBV6-2 or TRBV6-3 and TRBJ2-5; the D is unclear. V lost 0 bases and J 5 bases, leaving 19 bases between the germline ends. The CDR3 is 17 residues long. Germline V CDR1 and CDR2: MNHEY, SVGEGT. The CDR3 DNA follows: TGTGCCAGCAGTTACTCGATAAGACACTCAACGGAGGAGACCCAGTACTTC. This encodes CASSYSIRHSTEETQYF.

Regarding this clone: Mismatch with germline at one junction end may stem from a read error. The J gene is TRBJ1-6, the V gene TRBV6-1, with D perhaps TRBD1 (5 bases). Germline V gene data show CDR1 as MNHNS and CDR2 as SASEGT. This CDR3 is built from 16 residues. The CDR3 reads CASSEIFGTTGSPPHF. Here the CDR3 DNA reads TGTGCCAGCAGTGAAATTTTCGGGACGACGGGATCACCCCCCCACTTT.

The V and J genes are TRBV19 and TRBJ1-5; 8 positions agree with TRBD1. The CDR3 spans 15 residues. V trimming: 4 bases; J trimming: 7 bases; junction bases outside the gene matches: 9. Germline CDR1 reads LNHDA; CDR2 reads SQIVND (reference sequence). The CDR3 reads CASSTTGGIEQPQHF. CDR3 bases: TGTGCCAGTAGTACCACAGGGGGAATAGAACAGCCCCAGCATTTT.

This chain uses TRBV7-3 with TRBJ1-5, with D perhaps matching TRBD1 (5 bases). This CDR3 has 13 residues. The V gene's germline CDR1 is SGHTA and CDR2 FQGTGA. Trimming cost V 4 bases and J 4 bases, with 8 bases left between them. CDR3 residues: CASSWDVNQPQHF. For the CDR3, the DNA is TGTGCCAGCAGCTGGGACGTAAATCAGCCCCAGCATTTT.

This chain connects TRBV7-9 to TRBJ2-3; D is unresolved. Trimming cost V 2 bases and J 0 bases, with 3 bases left between them. Germline-derived CDR1 and CDR2 are SEHNR and FQNEAQ (reference sequence). This CDR3 comprises 13 residues. The DNA of the CDR3 is TGTGCCAGCAGCTTATACAGCACAGATACGCAGTATTTT. Translation: CASSLYSTDTQYF.

In its sample, this clone was seen once. This sequence joins TRBV23-1 and TRBJ2-1; 10 nucleotides line up with TRBD1. TRBV23-1 is assigned to the ORF class and has an uncertain function. The CDR3 spans 16 residues. J lost 6 bases, V lost 3 bases, and 8 bases had no gene match. In DNA form, the CDR3 reads TGCGCCAGCAGTCAGCGACAGGGGGCGTCCCGCAATGAGCAGTTCTTC. This sequence encodes CASSQRQGASRNEQFF.

The V call is TRBV27, the J call TRBJ1-2, with D possibly being TRBD1 (6 bases). With 5 bases removed from V and 4 bases from J, the gap between germline ends came to 17 bases. The CDR3 consists of 15 residues. Germline V gives CDR1 MNHEY, CDR2 SMNVEV (reference sequence). The CDR3 nucleotides are TGTGCCAGCAGTCTTACCGAGGACAGTCTCTATGGCTACACCTTC. Translation: CASSLTEDSLYGYTF.

The chain joins TRBV5-8 to TRBJ1-3; D not resolved. Trimming cost V 4 bases and J 0 bases, with 8 bases left between them. CDR3 length equals 14 residues. Germline V gives CDR1 SGHTS, CDR2 YDEGEE. The CDR3, as DNA: TGTGCCAGCAGCCTACAGCGCTCTGGAAACACCATATATTTT. Translated: CASSLQRSGNTIYF.

The CDR3 region is CATSDPLGQGGSYNEQFF. For the CDR3, the DNA is TGTGCCACCAGTGACCCCCTTGGCCAGGGGGGCTCCTACAATGAGCAGTTCTTC. The J gene is TRBJ2-1, the V gene TRBV24-1; D might be TRBD1 (7 bases). CDR1 and CDR2 from the germline V gene are KGHDR and SFDVKD. CDR3 length: 18 amino acids. The V end was cut by 4 bases, the J end by 0 bases, with 18 bases between.

V is TRBV6-5 and J is TRBJ1-2; D gene ambiguous. Trimming removed 6 bases from V and 0 bases from J, with 14 bases in between. This CDR3 is 15 amino acids long. CDR1 and CDR2 (germline): MNHEY, SVGAGI. The chain's CDR3 is CASRPTSGANYGYTF. The CDR3 bases are TGTGCCAGCAGACCCACTTCCGGAGCTAACTATGGCTACACCTTC.

This chain connects TRBV10-3 to TRBJ2-3; D gene uncertain. V lost 10 bases and J lost 4, with 12 bases in between. The CDR3 covers 12 residues. In germline, CDR1 is ENHRY, CDR2 SYGVKD. In DNA, the CDR3 is TGTGCCACGGGCGCGTTGGCAGATACGCAGTATTTT. This gives the protein CATGALADTQYF.

The V and J genes are TRBV3-1 (or the pseudogene TRBV3-2) and TRBJ1-5; D unclear. V shed 1 base and J shed 0 bases, with 13 bases lying between them. Germline CDR1 LGHDT, CDR2 YNNKEL (reference sequence). This CDR3 is built from 17 residues. In DNA form, the CDR3 reads TGTGCCAGCAGCCAAGCATCGTACAGAACTAGCAATCAGCCCCAGCATTTT. Its protein product is CASSQASYRTSNQPQHF.

V is TRBV29-1 and J is TRBJ2-1, with 10 bases fitting TRBD2. The V gene end was trimmed by 4 bases and the J gene end by 9 bases; junction bases not matched to a gene: 9. In germline, CDR1 is SQVTM, CDR2 ANQGSEA. The CDR3 loop spans 14 amino acids. The DNA of the CDR3 is TGCAGCGTTGGTCTCCAGCGGGGGGGCAGTGAGCAGTTCTTC. This codes for CSVGLQRGGSEQFF.

This clone was counted a single time. The gene calls are TRBV5-8 and TRBJ2-7; 8 bases are shared with TRBD1. Germline trimming cut 3 bases from V and 3 bases from J; bases unmatched to any gene: 8. The CDR3 length is 15 residues. The germline gives CDR1 SGHTS, CDR2 YDEGEE. The CDR3 DNA sequence: TGTGCCAGCAGCTCAGGACAGGGAAGGTTCTACGAGCAGTACTTC. Translating it yields CASSSGQGRFYEQYF.

The chain carries TRBV28 and TRBJ2-7; 10 bases are a match to TRBD1. The CDR3 consists of 16 residues. Trimming took 2 bases from V and 6 from J; bases not matched to a gene: 10. Germline V gene data show CDR1 as MDHEN and CDR2 as SYDVKM. DNA for the CDR3: TGTGCCAGCAGTTTACTCCCGGGACAGGGGACTATCGAGCAGTACTTC. Translating it yields CASSLLPGQGTIEQYF.

This sequence joins TRBV12-3 or TRBV12-4 and TRBJ2-7; maybe TRBD1 (5 bases). The CDR3 is 13 amino acids. V gave up 8 bases and J gave up 4 bases, with 15 bases separating them. The CDR3 sequence: CASESQGAYEQYF. CDR3 sequence (DNA): TGTGCCAGCGAGAGCCAGGGTGCGTACGAGCAGTACTTC.

The chain carries TRBV19 and TRBJ2-3; D ambiguous. CDR3 length: 17 residues. The germline V and J ends were trimmed by 4 bases and 2 bases, with 19 bases remaining between them. Germline V CDR1 and CDR2: LNHDA, SQIVND (reference sequence). CDR3 DNA: TGTGCCAGTAGTACCACCTCATCGCTCACTAACACAGATACGCAGTATTTT. This gives the protein CASSTTSSLTNTDTQYF.

This clone was detected only once. The V call is TRBV27, the J call TRBJ1-5; 8 bases fit TRBD1. Germline V gene lookup returns CDR1 MNHEY and CDR2 SMNVEV (reference sequence). This CDR3 has 20 amino acids. Losses at the gene ends were 5 bases for V and 0 bases for J; bases not matched to a gene: 18. CDR3 loop: CASSTPFFRDRIFSNQPQHF. CDR3 nucleotide sequence: TGTGCCAGCAGTACACCCTTTTTCCGGGACAGGATATTTAGCAATCAGCCCCAGCATTTT.

This clone was detected once. The chain recombines TRBV12-5 with TRBJ2-7, with TRBD1 matching over 9 bases. The CDR3 length is 13 residues. The trim removed 9 bases at V and 6 bases at J, leaving 9 bases unmatched. The germline V gene has CDR1 LGHNT and CDR2 FRNRAP. CDR3 sequence: CASRGTGKFEQYF. CDR3 nucleotide sequence: TGTGCTAGCCGGGGGACAGGGAAATTCGAGCAGTACTTC.

The rearrangement joins TRBV5-6 to TRBJ1-1; D is uncertain. The CDR3 extends over 15 amino acids. Germline CDR1 and CDR2: SGHDT and YYEEEE. The germline V and J ends were trimmed by 4 bases and 6 bases, with 19 bases remaining between them. Here the CDR3 reads CASSPVASIGPEAFF. Here the CDR3 DNA reads TGTGCCAGCAGCCCGGTGGCATCCATTGGCCCTGAAGCTTTCTTT.

The J gene is TRBJ1-2, the V gene TRBV10-3, with D unresolved. CDR1 and CDR2 from the germline V gene are ENHRY and SYGVKD. This CDR3 has 12 amino acids. Trimming stripped 3 bases from V and 5 bases from J, with 7 bases between. CDR3 coding DNA: TGTGCCATCAGTGAAGGAGATTATGGCTACACCTTC. Protein: CAISEGDYGYTF.

The rearrangement links TRBV5-4 to TRBJ2-7; 9 nucleotides agree with TRBD1. This CDR3 has 13 amino acids. Trimming took 5 bases from V and 3 from J; bases not matched to a gene: 3. The V gene's germline CDR1 is SGHNT and CDR2 YYREEE (reference sequence). CDR3 loop: CASRQDRGYEQYF. CDR3 nucleotides: TGTGCCAGCAGGCAGGACAGGGGCTACGAGCAGTACTTC.

The V and J genes are TRBV19 and TRBJ2-2; 11 nucleotides match TRBD2. CDR1 LNHDA and CDR2 SQIVND come from the germline V gene (reference sequence). The CDR3 spans 16 residues. Trimming took 5 bases from V and 5 from J; bases not matched to a gene: 7. This CDR3 reads CASSSIAGGRTGELFF. DNA for the CDR3: TGTGCCAGTAGTTCAATAGCGGGGGGGCGAACCGGGGAGCTGTTTTTT.

The chain recombines TRBV3-1 (or the pseudogene TRBV3-2) with TRBJ2-2; D is unclear. The V end lost 2 bases, the J end lost 4 bases, and 11 bases lay between the germline ends. The CDR3 is 15 amino acids. Germline CDR1 and CDR2: LGHDT and YNNKEL (reference sequence). CDR3 in DNA: TGTGCCAGCAGCCAACGTGGAGAAAGCACCGGGGAGCTGTTTTTT. It encodes CASSQRGESTGELFF.

The rearrangement uses TRBV30 and TRBJ1-6; tentatively, D is TRBD1 (5 bases). The CDR3 is 15 residues long. Trimming removed 3 bases at V and 8 bases at J, with 17 bases between. Germline loops: CDR1 GTSNPN, CDR2 SVGIG (reference sequence). CDR3 residues: CAWRRAGLSDSPLHF. CDR3 bases: TGTGCCTGGAGACGGGCAGGGTTGAGTGATTCACCCCTCCACTTT.

This chain links TRBV28 with TRBJ2-2, with 8 bases identical to TRBD1. Germline V gene data show CDR1 as MDHEN and CDR2 as SYDVKM. V lost 6 bases to trimming and J lost 4 bases; unmatched junction nucleotides: 7. This CDR3 has 15 amino acids. CDR3 DNA: TGTGCCAGCAGCGGACAGGGTTTGAGCACCGGGGAGCTGTTTTTT. The encoded protein is CASSGQGLSTGELFF.

The chain joins TRBV11-1 to TRBJ1-2, with D possibly being TRBD1 (5 bases). Germline V gives CDR1 SGHAT, CDR2 FQDESV (reference sequence). This CDR3 is built from 13 residues. The ends were cut back, 3 bases at V and 6 bases at J, with 11 bases in the middle. CDR3 loop: CASSFREVDGYTF. In DNA form, the CDR3 reads TGTGCCAGCAGCTTCAGGGAGGTGGATGGCTACACCTTC.